Listed here is a single T cell receptor (beta chain). Source study methods: Cell counts per sample came from amplifying reference gene primers. TCRdb's copy holds only in-frame clones and misses some; the assay was immunoSEQ multiplex PCR. Clone size and V and J calls were adopted from that table, with D and trimming inferred from the DNA. The sample lists about 340,000 clones, about 86% occurring once. The CDR3 is made up of 16 amino acids. Trimming removed 3 bases at V and 2 bases at J, with 15 bases between. Looked up from germline, CDR1 is MDHEN and CDR2 is SYDVKM. This entry comes from a study of blood T cell repertoires in COVID-19. For the study at large: Acute-phase and convalescent COVID-19 samples originated in the United States, Italy and Spain.

Sample: peripheral blood. The chain combines TRBV28 with TRBJ2-3; maybe TRBD2 (6 bases). The clonotype comes from a man aged 25-45 years with active or convalescent COVID-19. The CDR3 loop reads CASSLVGGTFTDTQYF. The CDR3, as DNA: TGTGCCAGCAGTTTGGTGGGAGGTACTTTCACAGATACGCAGTATTTT. The full variable domain, with the rest looked up from reference TRBV28 and TRBJ2-3, is DVKVTQSSRYLVKRTGEKVFLECVQDMDHENMFWYRQDPGLGLRLIYFSYDVKMKEKGDIPEGYSVSREKKERFSLILESASTNQTSMYLCASSLVGGTFTDTQYFGPGTRLTVL.